Listed here are 27 T cell receptor beta chains from one sample, sequenced in a study of blood T cells in healthy people across ages. For the second PCR, which ran for about 6 to 12 cycles, a sample-barcoded 5' primer and a J-beta primer mix were used. TCRdb recomputed calls from the 5' RACE reads with MiXCR, one row per CDR3 protein. The sample carries hundreds of thousands of distinct CDR3 sequences, 20% to 25% recorded once. Sequenced sample: blood. The receptors were gathered from a man between 65 and 85 years old in good health.

This clonotype has only a few counts. The chain has TRBV28 and TRBJ2-1; 8 bases are a match to TRBD2. Germline-derived CDR1 and CDR2 are MDHEN and SYDVKM. The trim removed 2 bases at V and 10 bases at J, leaving 16 bases unmatched. This CDR3 comprises 17 residues. CDR3 nucleotides: TGTGCCAGCAGTTTAAAAGGACTAGCAACAAGGGGGGGAGAGCAGTTCTTC. This codes for CASSLKGLATRGGEQFF.

V usage is TRBV20-1 and J usage is TRBJ2-7; D perhaps matches TRBD1 (6 bases). Trimming removed 3 bases at V and 9 bases at J, with 15 bases between. The CDR3 is 12 amino acids. Germline V gene lookup returns CDR1 DFQATT and CDR2 SNEGSKA (reference sequence). This chain's CDR3 is CSARDSTLWQYF. The CDR3 nucleotides are TGCAGTGCTAGGGACAGTACACTTTGGCAGTACTTC.

This chain uses TRBV3-1 with TRBJ1-2; a weak D match, TRBD1 (5 bases). Looked up from germline, CDR1 is LGHDT and CDR2 is YNNKEL (reference sequence). The CDR3 spans 14 residues. Trimming pared 0 bases from V and 4 bases from J, leaving 9 bases between. The chain's CDR3 is CASSQDTGTYGYTF. The CDR3 DNA is TGTGCCAGCAGCCAAGATACGGGGACCTATGGCTACACCTTC.

The chain employs TRBV7-9 and TRBJ2-5; TRBD1 agrees at 7 bases. Trimming removed 2 bases from V and 4 bases from J; junction bases left unmatched: 13. CDR3 length: 17 residues. Germline CDR1 SEHNR, CDR2 FQNEAQ (reference sequence). CDR3 bases: TGTGCCAGCAGCTTACTTGGGACAGACTCTCGAGGAGAGACCCAGTACTTC. Protein product: CASSLLGTDSRGETQYF. Full variable domain (outside the CDR3, taken from reference TRBV7-9 and TRBJ2-5): DTGVSQNPRHKITKRGQNVTFRCDPISEHNRLYWYRQTLGQGPEFLTYFQNEAQLEKSRLLSDRFSAERPKGSFSTLEIQRTEQGDSAMYLCASSLLGTDSRGETQYFGPGTRLLVL.

This clonotype came up a few times. The chain recombines TRBV27 with TRBJ1-1; unclear D gene. Germline values: CDR1 MNHEY, CDR2 SMNVEV (reference sequence). CDR3 length equals 15 residues. V was clipped by 4 bases and J by 4 bases, with 16 bases between them. For the CDR3, the DNA is TGTGCCAGCAGTTCCCCGACTAACTGGGGCACTGAAGCTTTCTTT. This sequence encodes CASSSPTNWGTEAFF.

There are a few counts of this clonotype. In DNA, the CDR3 is TGCAGTGCTAGGGGTACCGGGACAGCTAAAAACATTCAGTACTTC. It codes for CSARGTGTAKNIQYF. The gene calls are TRBV20-1 and TRBJ2-4; 7 bases are shared with TRBD1. This CDR3 has 15 amino acids. CDR1 is DFQATT and CDR2 is SNEGSKA in the germline V gene (reference sequence). With V trimmed by 3 bases and J by 4 bases, 9 bases remained unmatched.

This sequence joins TRBV2 and TRBJ1-2; 7 positions match TRBD1. The CDR3 runs 12 residues. V lost 7 bases and J lost 4; bases outside the gene matches: 3. CDR1 SNHLY and CDR2 FYNNEI come from the germline V gene. The CDR3 reads CASTRQGYGYTF. CDR3 sequence (DNA): TGTGCCAGCACCCGACAGGGCTATGGCTACACCTTC.

This clonotype was detected many times. V gene TRBV7-2 combines with J gene TRBJ2-7, with 7 nucleotides matching TRBD2. Germline-derived CDR1 and CDR2 are SGHTA and FQGNSA. V trimming: 1 base; J trimming: 5 bases; junction bases outside the gene matches: 2. The CDR3 sequence is 13 residues long. The CDR3 DNA follows: TGTGCCAGCAGCTTAGGTGGGACTAACGAGCAGTACTTC. The encoded protein is CASSLGGTNEQYF.

The V call is TRBV20-1, the J call TRBJ2-6, with 7 bases aligning to TRBD1. Germline-derived CDR1 and CDR2 are DFQATT and SNEGSKA (reference sequence). The V gene end was trimmed by 6 bases and the J gene end by 2 bases; junction bases not matched to a gene: 4. The length of the CDR3 is 14 residues. The chain's CDR3 is CSAEGGAGANVLTF. CDR3 nucleotide sequence: TGCAGTGCCGAAGGGGGCGCTGGGGCCAACGTCCTGACTTTC.

The table lists this clonotype with a few counts. This rearrangement joins TRBV6-5 to TRBJ2-1, with D possibly TRBD1 on 6 matching bases. The germline CDR1 and CDR2 sequences are MNHEY and SVGAGI. V was clipped by 2 bases and J by 6 bases, with 14 bases between them. This CDR3 region has 15 residues. The CDR3 nucleotides read TGTGCCAGCAGTTACCGGGGCTTCAGGGGCAATGAGCAGTTCTTC. Its translation is CASSYRGFRGNEQFF.

This clonotype was detected many times. The gene calls are TRBV2 and TRBJ2-7; 12 bases agree with TRBD2. The CDR3 contains 15 residues. Trimming took 6 bases from V and 4 from J; bases not matched to a gene: 7. Looked up from germline, CDR1 is SNHLY and CDR2 is FYNNEI. The DNA of the CDR3 is TGTGCCAGCAGAGAAAGACTAGCGGGAGAGTACGAGCAGTACTTC. Amino acids: CASRERLAGEYEQYF.

This clonotype has a single count. The chain uses TRBV6-5 and TRBJ2-6, with 7 bases aligning to TRBD2. The CDR3 runs 17 residues. V shed 2 bases and J 0 bases; nucleotides not matched to a gene: 4. Germline V CDR1 and CDR2: MNHEY, SVGAGI. This chain's CDR3 is CASSYGGRGSGANVLTF. CDR3 DNA sequence: TGTGCCAGCAGTTACGGCGGGAGAGGCTCTGGGGCCAACGTCCTGACTTTC.

The chain employs TRBV24-1 and TRBJ2-2, with a possible D match to TRBD1 (6 bases). The CDR3 sequence is 14 residues long. Per germline, CDR1 KGHDR and CDR2 SFDVKD. The V and J ends lost 9 bases and 1 base respectively, with 11 bases between them. The CDR3 protein is CATGGRLNTGELFF. The DNA of the CDR3 is TGTGCCACCGGGGGCAGATTGAACACCGGGGAGCTGTTTTTT.

This rearrangement joins TRBV7-9 to TRBJ2-5; D ambiguous. This CDR3 region has 15 residues. Germline V gene data show CDR1 as SEHNR and CDR2 as FQNEAQ (reference sequence). Trimming left V 3 bases short and J 5 bases short, with 16 bases between. The CDR3: CASSFVLGVGETQYF. As DNA, the CDR3 is TGTGCCAGCAGCTTCGTTCTTGGGGTCGGGGAGACCCAGTACTTC.

The chain employs TRBV9 and TRBJ2-7, with D tentatively TRBD2 (6 bases). CDR1 SGDLS and CDR2 YYNGEE come from the germline V gene. The CDR3 consists of 15 residues. Trimming stripped 0 bases from V and 3 bases from J, with 13 bases between. The CDR3: CASSVGATRGYEQYF. In DNA form, the CDR3 reads TGTGCCAGCAGCGTAGGCGCGACTAGAGGCTACGAGCAGTACTTC.

This clonotype has just a few counts. The chain recombines TRBV5-1 with TRBJ2-7; TRBD1 is a possible D gene (6 bases). Between the trimmed V and J ends, which lost 2 bases and 2 bases, there was a span of 14 bases. Germline assignment: CDR1 SGHRS and CDR2 YFSETQ. The CDR3 is 15 residues long. DNA for the CDR3: TGCGCCAGCAGCTTCCACAGGGACACGACCTACGAGCAGTACTTC. It yields the protein CASSFHRDTTYEQYF.

This clonotype was counted a few times. The V and J genes are TRBV29-1 and TRBJ2-3, with 11 bases fitting TRBD2. Germline lookup yields CDR1 SQVTM and CDR2 ANQGSEA. V was clipped by 5 bases and J by 0 bases; unmatched bases: 13. The CDR3 has 18 residues. CDR3 residues: CSVSGTSGGGPSTDTQYF. The CDR3 bases are TGCAGCGTTTCCGGGACTAGCGGAGGGGGCCCCAGCACAGATACGCAGTATTTT.

The V call is TRBV6-1, the J call TRBJ2-7; 7 bases are shared with TRBD2. The ends lost 6 bases at V and 3 bases at J; junction bases unmatched: 11. The CDR3 covers 15 residues. CDR1 is MNHNS and CDR2 is SASEGT in the germline V gene. This chain's CDR3 is CASRAGTSGNYEQYF. CDR3 in DNA: TGTGCCAGCAGAGCCGGGACCAGCGGGAACTACGAGCAGTACTTC.

This clonotype was found many times. V gene TRBV5-1 combines with J gene TRBJ2-4; a possible D gene is TRBD2 (5 bases). The V gene lost 0 bases and the J gene lost 2 bases, with 12 bases spanning the gap. The CDR3 consists of 16 residues. Germline V gene data show CDR1 as SGHRS and CDR2 as YFSETQ. The CDR3 reads CASSLAERATKNIQYF. DNA for the CDR3: TGCGCCAGCAGCTTGGCGGAGAGGGCGACCAAAAACATTCAGTACTTC.

In this sample, this clonotype turned up a few times. The V call is TRBV12-3 or TRBV12-4, the J call TRBJ1-6, with TRBD1 identical over 11 bases. Trimming cost V 2 bases and J 7 bases; bases outside gene matches: 4. CDR3 size: 16 residues. The DNA of the CDR3 is TGTGCCAGCAGTTTAAGGACAGGGGGCTACAATTCACCCCTCCACTTT. Protein sequence: CASSLRTGGYNSPLHF.

The J gene is TRBJ1-1, the V gene TRBV2; the D is unclear. The germline CDR1 and CDR2 sequences are SNHLY and FYNNEI. V lost 0 bases, J lost 5 bases, and 4 bases lay in between. The CDR3 consists of 12 residues. CDR3 DNA: TGTGCCAGCAGTGAAGCGCGGACTGAAGCTTTCTTT. Translation gives CASSEARTEAFF.

This rearrangement joins TRBV28 to TRBJ1-1; D not resolved. Germline CDR1 reads MDHEN; CDR2 reads SYDVKM. The CDR3 contains 13 residues. V lost 5 bases and J lost 5, with 12 bases in between. The CDR3, as DNA: TGTGCCAGCAGTCCTCTGGGGATGACTGAAGCTTTCTTT. It translates to CASSPLGMTEAFF.

V and J are TRBV4-1 and TRBJ1-4; 7 bases are shared with TRBD1. The germline CDR1 and CDR2 sequences are MGHRA and YSYEKL. This CDR3 spans 18 amino acids. The ends lost 4 bases at V and 3 bases at J; junction bases unmatched: 14. CDR3 region: CASSPPRDSRTPNEKLFF. The CDR3 bases are TGCGCCAGCAGCCCGCCCCGGGACAGTCGCACCCCTAATGAAAAACTGTTTTTT.

The genes are TRBV6-5 and TRBJ1-6, with no clear D. Germline V gene sequence: CDR1 MNHEY, CDR2 SVGAGI. There are 15 residues in the CDR3. V lost 0 bases, J lost 7 bases, and 10 bases lay in between. The CDR3 reads CASSYSLGRNSPLHF. CDR3 DNA sequence: TGTGCCAGCAGTTACTCGTTAGGAAGGAATTCACCCCTCCACTTT.

This clonotype was observed a few times. The genes are TRBV7-9 and TRBJ1-2; the match to TRBD1 covers 11 bases. The CDR3 runs to 14 residues. Looked up from germline, CDR1 is SEHNR and CDR2 is FQNEAQ (reference sequence). V trimming: 5 bases; J trimming: 4 bases; junction bases outside the gene matches: 3. The CDR3: CASSQGQGAYGYTF. For the CDR3, the DNA is TGTGCCAGCAGCCAAGGACAGGGGGCCTATGGCTACACCTTC.

This clonotype was recorded a few times. The V call is TRBV20-1, the J call TRBJ2-5, with D tentatively TRBD1 or TRBD2 (5 bases each). V shed 3 bases and J shed 4 bases, with 12 bases lying between them. Germline loops: CDR1 DFQATT, CDR2 SNEGSKA (reference sequence). The CDR3 runs to 13 residues. The chain's CDR3 is CSASRDPRETQYF. The CDR3, as DNA: TGCAGTGCTAGCCGGGACCCAAGAGAGACCCAGTACTTC.

The J gene is TRBJ1-2, the V gene TRBV7-9; TRBD1 matches at 7 bases. The V gene end was trimmed by 3 bases and the J gene end by 5 bases; junction bases not matched to a gene: 3. This CDR3 comprises 13 residues. The germline gives CDR1 SEHNR, CDR2 FQNEAQ (reference sequence). The DNA for the CDR3 is TGTGCCAGCAGCTTCCGGGACAGTTATGGCTACACCTTC. Translation gives CASSFRDSYGYTF.